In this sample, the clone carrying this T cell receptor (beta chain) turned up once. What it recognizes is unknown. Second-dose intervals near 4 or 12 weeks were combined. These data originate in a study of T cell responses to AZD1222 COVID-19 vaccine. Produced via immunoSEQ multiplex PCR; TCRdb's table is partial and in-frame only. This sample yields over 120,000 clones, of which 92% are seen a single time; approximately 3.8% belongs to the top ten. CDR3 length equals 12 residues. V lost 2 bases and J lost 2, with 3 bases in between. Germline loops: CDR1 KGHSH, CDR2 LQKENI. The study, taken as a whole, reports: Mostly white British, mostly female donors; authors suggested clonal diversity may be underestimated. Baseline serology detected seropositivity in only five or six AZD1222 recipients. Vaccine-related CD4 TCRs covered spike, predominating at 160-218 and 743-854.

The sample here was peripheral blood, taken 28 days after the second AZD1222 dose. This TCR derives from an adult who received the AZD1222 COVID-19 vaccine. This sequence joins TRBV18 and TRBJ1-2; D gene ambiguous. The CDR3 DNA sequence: TGTGCCAGCTCACCAGGCAACTATGGCTACACCTTC. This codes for CASSPGNYGYTF.